One and the same sample provided the 31 T cell receptor beta chains below, sequenced in a study of T cell repertoires in cytomegalovirus infection. MiXCR, run by TCRdb on the reads, gives a single entry per CDR3 protein. The data hold approximately 250,000 distinct CDR3 sequences, with 9.1% observed a single time. Sequenced sample: PBMCs. These receptors all come from a human donor in good health (CMV status not recorded). Some clones in this sample may be carry-over from other donors' samples.

This clonotype was seen repeatedly, ten times or more. The V and J genes are TRBV29-1 and TRBJ2-7; tentatively, D is TRBD1 or TRBD2 (5 bases each). CDR1 SQVTM and CDR2 ANQGSEA come from the germline V gene. V was shortened by 5 bases and J by 0 bases, with 14 bases between the two germline ends. The CDR3 has 14 residues. The CDR3 DNA follows: TGCAGCGTTCCCGGAGAGGGGAGCTCCTACGAGCAGTACTTC. Protein product: CSVPGEGSSYEQYF.

This clonotype has ten or more counts. This sequence joins TRBV7-8 and TRBJ1-4, with TRBD1 matching 7 bases. Looked up from germline, CDR1 is SGHVS and CDR2 is FQNEAQ. V shed 4 bases and J 3 bases; nucleotides not matched to a gene: 8. This CDR3 comprises 16 residues. DNA for the CDR3: TGTGCCAGCAGCTCCTCGACAGGGAGGTCTAATGAAAAACTGTTTTTT. Encoded protein: CASSSSTGRSNEKLFF.

This clonotype was detected many times. The V call is TRBV7-2, the J call TRBJ2-7, with 7 bases lining up with TRBD2. The CDR3 is made up of 15 amino acids. Germline-derived CDR1 and CDR2 are SGHTA and FQGNSA. The trim removed 3 bases at V and 0 bases at J, leaving 5 bases unmatched. CDR3 sequence: CASSFGEGISYEQYF. In DNA form, the CDR3 reads TGTGCCAGCAGCTTTGGGGAGGGAATCTCCTACGAGCAGTACTTC.

This clonotype was found many times. The chain has TRBV7-2 and TRBJ2-5; no firm D call. Germline V gene lookup returns CDR1 SGHTA and CDR2 FQGNSA. The CDR3 consists of 13 residues. V was cut by 3 bases and J by 2 bases, with 7 bases left in between. CDR3 residues: CASSFGKQETQYF. In DNA form, the CDR3 reads TGTGCCAGCAGCTTTGGAAAACAAGAGACCCAGTACTTC.

This clonotype was recorded many times. This chain's CDR3 is CASSELDRAQETQYF. CDR3 bases: TGTGCCAGCAGCGAACTGGACAGGGCCCAAGAGACCCAGTACTTC. The J gene is TRBJ2-5, the V gene TRBV27; 8 nucleotides match TRBD1. J lost 1 base, V lost 6 bases, and 7 bases had no gene match. The CDR3 consists of 15 residues. The germline gives CDR1 MNHEY, CDR2 SMNVEV (reference sequence).

The sample holds many counts of this clonotype. The chain combines TRBV7-2 with TRBJ1-2; D gene uncertain. V shed 0 bases and J shed 3 bases, with 11 bases lying between them. The CDR3 is made up of 15 amino acids. Germline V gives CDR1 SGHTA, CDR2 FQGNSA. The CDR3 region has the DNA TGTGCCAGCAGCTTAGCGACCGACCCCCACTATGGCTACACCTTC. Translation: CASSLATDPHYGYTF.

This clonotype was seen many times. The CDR3 DNA follows: TGCAGTGCTAGAGATCCCTCCACAGGGGGTCACGAGCAGTACTTC. Protein: CSARDPSTGGHEQYF. The chain combines TRBV20-1 with TRBJ2-7, with 8 bases fitting TRBD1. This CDR3 comprises 15 residues. Trimming removed 0 bases from V and 5 bases from J; junction bases left unmatched: 9. Germline lookup yields CDR1 DFQATT and CDR2 SNEGSKA (reference sequence).

Here the CDR3 reads CASSQPLAELYNEQFF. CDR3 in DNA: TGTGCCAGCAGCCAGCCACTAGCGGAGCTCTACAATGAGCAGTTCTTC. The chain joins TRBV16 to TRBJ2-1; TRBD2 matches 8 bases. The CDR3 is made up of 16 amino acids. Germline V gives CDR1 KGHSY, CDR2 FQNENV. With V trimmed by 3 bases and J by 3 bases, 7 bases remained unmatched.

In its sample, this clonotype was seen many times. The gene calls are TRBV7-2 and TRBJ2-3; either TRBD1 or TRBD2 may fit D (6 bases each). The V gene lost 8 bases and the J gene lost 0 bases, with 15 bases spanning the gap. Germline V gives CDR1 SGHTA, CDR2 FQGNSA. The CDR3 spans 15 residues. The CDR3 DNA is TGTGCCAGCGCACGGGGGCGATTAAGCACAGATACGCAGTATTTT. Protein product: CASARGRLSTDTQYF.

The chain joins TRBV5-5 to TRBJ1-1, with no clear D. The CDR3 totals 13 residues. Per germline, CDR1 SGHKS and CDR2 YYEKEE (reference sequence). Trimming left V 2 bases short and J 5 bases short, with 10 bases between. The CDR3 DNA is TGTGCCAGCAGCTTTATGCCAGAGACTGAAGCTTTCTTT. It is translated as CASSFMPETEAFF. Full variable domain (outside the CDR3, taken from reference TRBV5-5 and TRBJ1-1): DAGVTQSPTHLIKTRGQQVTLRCSPISGHKSVSWYQQVLGQGPQFIFQYYEKEERGRGNFPDRFSARQFPNYSSELNVNALLLGDSALYLCASSFMPETEAFFGQGTRLTVV.

With respect to this clonotype: A much larger clone differs from this one at a single base, so this may be a read error. The chain links TRBV7-9 to TRBJ2-7; the D gene is possibly TRBD1 (6 bases). The CDR3 length is 15 residues. Germline V gene lookup returns CDR1 SEHNR and CDR2 FQNEAQ (reference sequence). The DNA of the CDR3 is TGTGTCAGCAGCTCCTTGGGGGCGCCTGGCTACGAGCAGTACTTC. Translation gives CVSSSLGAPGYEQYF.

V gene TRBV7-9 combines with J gene TRBJ2-3, with TRBD2 matching over 11 bases. The CDR3 spans 16 residues. Germline CDR1 and CDR2: SEHNR and FQNEAQ (reference sequence). The V segment lost 6 bases and the J segment 5 bases; nucleotides outside the gene matches: 10. CDR3 nucleotide sequence: TGTGCCAGCAGTTGGGGACTAGCGGAAGCGGGAGATACGCAGTATTTT. This gives the protein CASSWGLAEAGDTQYF.

This clonotype has ten or more counts. The rearrangement uses TRBV5-6 and TRBJ2-1, with 7 bases matching TRBD2. CDR3 size: 18 residues. J lost 0 bases, V lost 4 bases, and 13 bases had no gene match. Germline CDR1 is SGHDT and CDR2 is YYEEEE. The CDR3 here is CASSRGTNPIGSYNEQFF. The CDR3 nucleotides are TGTGCCAGCAGCCGAGGGACTAATCCTATCGGCTCCTACAATGAGCAGTTCTTC.

J is TRBJ2-7 and V is TRBV6-2 or TRBV6-3; D is uncertain. Germline CDR1 MNHEY, CDR2 SVGEGT. The CDR3 covers 14 residues. V lost 2 bases and J 4 bases, leaving 12 bases between the germline ends. CDR3 coding DNA: TGTGCCAGCAGTTACCCGAATCCGACTTACGAGCAGTACTTC. Translated, it gives CASSYPNPTYEQYF.

This clonotype showed up many times. The gene calls are TRBV7-2 and TRBJ2-2; D is unclear. Germline values: CDR1 SGHTA, CDR2 FQGNSA. The V and J ends lost 2 bases and 6 bases respectively, with 16 bases between them. This CDR3 has 16 amino acids. The CDR3 DNA is TGTGCCAGCAGCTTAAGAGCGTTGGTTCTGTCCGGGGAGCTGTTTTTT. The encoded protein is CASSLRALVLSGELFF.

This clonotype was observed a few times. The chain links TRBV20-1 to TRBJ1-2; TRBD1 might be the D (5 bases). The CDR3 consists of 12 residues. Trimming removed 1 base from V and 4 bases from J, with 7 bases in between. Germline CDR1 reads DFQATT; CDR2 reads SNEGSKA (reference sequence). CDR3 residues: CSARGTFYGYTF. The DNA for the CDR3 is TGCAGTGCTAGAGGGACATTCTATGGCTACACCTTC.

A few counts support this clonotype. V usage is TRBV29-1 and J usage is TRBJ1-3; no firm D call. The CDR3 spans 14 residues. Germline V CDR1 and CDR2: SQVTM, ANQGSEA. Trimming took off 2 bases at V and 4 bases at J, with 12 bases between the two ends. The CDR3 spells CSVESLNMGNTIYF. The CDR3 DNA reads TGCAGCGTTGAAAGTCTAAACATGGGAAACACCATATATTTT.

In this sample, this clonotype turned up many times. The CDR3 loop is CASSLSGTGLYEQYF. DNA for the CDR3: TGTGCCAGCAGTTTATCCGGGACAGGGCTATACGAGCAGTACTTC. The chain couples TRBV12-3 or TRBV12-4 to TRBJ2-7, with 9 bases identical to TRBD1. J lost 4 bases, V lost 2 bases, and 6 bases had no gene match. This CDR3 is 15 amino acids long.

This rearrangement joins TRBV19 to TRBJ2-2, with D perhaps TRBD1 (6 bases). CDR3 size: 16 residues. In germline, CDR1 is LNHDA, CDR2 SQIVND (reference sequence). Deletions cut 5 bases from V and 1 base from J, with 14 bases between. The CDR3 region has the DNA TGTGCCAGTAGTTTTGGACAGTTCCTGAACACCGGGGAGCTGTTTTTT. Amino acids: CASSFGQFLNTGELFF.

This clonotype occurred many times. The chain uses TRBV7-2 and TRBJ1-2; tentative D call: TRBD1 (5 bases). The V gene's germline CDR1 is SGHTA and CDR2 FQGNSA. Trimming shortened V by 5 bases and J by 8 bases, and 15 bases separated the two germline ends. The CDR3 totals 13 residues. The CDR3 spells CASSPGGGLGYTF. The DNA for the CDR3 is TGTGCCAGCAGCCCGGGGGGGGGTCTGGGCTACACCTTC.

This clonotype was observed many times. V and J are TRBV7-2 and TRBJ2-7; D is perhaps TRBD2 (6 bases). Germline assignment: CDR1 SGHTA and CDR2 FQGNSA. This CDR3 is built from 16 residues. Trimming left V 1 base short and J 1 base short, with 14 bases between. The CDR3 sequence is CASSLDGLAGSYEQYF. In DNA, the CDR3 is TGTGCCAGCAGCTTAGATGGACTGGCGGGGTCCTACGAGCAGTACTTC.

The rearrangement links TRBV4-2 to TRBJ2-2; 8 positions agree with TRBD2. Germline values: CDR1 LGHNA, CDR2 YNFKEQ. V lost 1 base and J lost 3; bases outside the gene matches: 4. CDR3 size: 16 residues. The CDR3 DNA reads as TGTGCCAGCAGCCAAGCGGGGGGGCCTGACACCGGGGAGCTGTTTTTT. Translated: CASSQAGGPDTGELFF.

This clonotype showed up just a few times. The chain couples TRBV20-1 to TRBJ1-2; D remains unclear. Germline V gene lookup returns CDR1 DFQATT and CDR2 SNEGSKA (reference sequence). The CDR3 length is 15 residues. V dropped 6 bases and J dropped 1 base, with 18 bases sitting between them. CDR3 residues: CSAQRPGSDNYGYTF. CDR3 DNA: TGCAGTGCCCAGAGACCGGGATCCGATAACTATGGCTACACCTTC.

There are many counts of this clonotype. V is TRBV28 and J is TRBJ2-3, with TRBD1 identical over 9 bases. Per germline, CDR1 MDHEN and CDR2 SYDVKM. This CDR3 comprises 14 residues. V was clipped by 2 bases and J by 5 bases; unmatched bases: 2. The CDR3 region has the DNA TGTGCCAGCAGTTTAGGGACAGGGCTAGATACGCAGTATTTT. It yields the protein CASSLGTGLDTQYF.

The sample holds many counts of this clonotype. V usage is TRBV5-1 and J usage is TRBJ1-2; 9 bases map to TRBD1. From germline, CDR1 is SGHRS and CDR2 YFSETQ. V trimming: 3 bases; J trimming: 5 bases; junction bases outside the gene matches: 2. There are 13 residues in the CDR3. CDR3 sequence reads: CASSWDREYGYTF. The CDR3 nucleotides are TGCGCCAGCAGCTGGGACAGGGAGTATGGCTACACCTTC.

A few counts support this clonotype. The chain carries TRBV20-1 and TRBJ2-3; 11 nucleotides align to TRBD2. This CDR3 comprises 14 residues. Trimming took 6 bases from V and 10 from J; bases not matched to a gene: 12. CDR1 and CDR2 from the germline V gene are DFQATT and SNEGSKA (reference sequence). CDR3 amino acids: CSAQGLAAQRAQYF. Here the CDR3 DNA reads TGCAGTGCCCAGGGACTAGCGGCACAGCGGGCGCAGTATTTT.

This clonotype was seen ten or more times. The chain couples TRBV7-9 to TRBJ2-1; 7 bases agree with TRBD2. CDR3 length equals 15 residues. The trim removed 2 bases at V and 3 bases at J, leaving 4 bases unmatched. Germline V gene lookup returns CDR1 SEHNR and CDR2 FQNEAQ (reference sequence). The CDR3: CASSLSPSGYNEQFF. CDR3 sequence (DNA): TGTGCCAGCAGCTTATCTCCTAGCGGCTACAATGAGCAGTTCTTC.

In this sample, this clonotype turned up many times. This CDR3 reads CASSSNSGQPQHF. For the CDR3, the DNA is TGTGCCAGCAGCTCCAACTCCGGTCAGCCCCAGCATTTT. The rearrangement joins TRBV7-2 to TRBJ1-5; no reliable D call. Trimming removed 4 bases at V and 6 bases at J, with 10 bases between. In germline, CDR1 is SGHTA, CDR2 FQGNSA. The CDR3 loop spans 13 amino acids.

The table lists this clonotype with many counts. The rearrangement links TRBV12-3 or TRBV12-4 to TRBJ1-2, with D possibly being TRBD1 (5 bases). Trimming stripped 3 bases from V and 8 bases from J, with 19 bases between. The CDR3 covers 15 residues. CDR3 DNA sequence: TGTGCCAGCAGTTTCGGGCAGGGAAGATCGAAAGGCTACACCTTC. Its protein is CASSFGQGRSKGYTF.

The table lists this clonotype with many counts. The gene calls are TRBV7-2 and TRBJ2-5; D gene uncertain. This CDR3 comprises 14 residues. Trimming took 3 bases from V and 0 from J, leaving 8 bases between them. CDR1 SGHTA and CDR2 FQGNSA come from the germline V gene. CDR3: CASSLPHDQETQYF. CDR3 coding DNA: TGTGCCAGCAGCTTGCCGCATGACCAAGAGACCCAGTACTTC.

This clonotype was seen many times. The V gene is TRBV7-3, the J gene TRBJ1-1; 7 bases map to TRBD1. Trimming cost V 5 bases and J 1 base; bases outside gene matches: 4. CDR3 length: 14 amino acids. Germline lookup yields CDR1 SGHTA and CDR2 FQGTGA. Written as DNA, the CDR3 is TGTGCCAGCAGCACGACAGGGCCGAACACTGAAGCTTTCTTT. Its translation: CASSTTGPNTEAFF.